This TCR beta chain comes out of a study of blood T cell repertoires in COVID-19. Original processing methods: Nucleated cell counts were estimated from reference gene primer amplification. Only in-frame clones appear in the TCRdb table, and some are missing; sequencing was by immunoSEQ multiplex PCR. The V and J calls and the clone size are those of that table, but D and trimming were determined from the DNA. The sample lists about 130,000 clones; roughly 86% were seen once. Sequenced sample: peripheral blood. This clonotype was sampled from a woman aged 50 to 65 who had recovered from COVID-19.

The CDR3 DNA reads as TGTGCCAGTAGGCCCAGGGGTGGCGCCGTGGGGAAACTGTTTTTT. This codes for CASRPRGGAVGKLFF. The rearrangement joins TRBV19 to TRBJ1-4; D might be TRBD1 (6 bases). The CDR3 is 15 amino acids. Per germline, CDR1 LNHDA and CDR2 SQIVND (reference sequence). V lost 6 bases and J lost 11, with 22 bases in between.